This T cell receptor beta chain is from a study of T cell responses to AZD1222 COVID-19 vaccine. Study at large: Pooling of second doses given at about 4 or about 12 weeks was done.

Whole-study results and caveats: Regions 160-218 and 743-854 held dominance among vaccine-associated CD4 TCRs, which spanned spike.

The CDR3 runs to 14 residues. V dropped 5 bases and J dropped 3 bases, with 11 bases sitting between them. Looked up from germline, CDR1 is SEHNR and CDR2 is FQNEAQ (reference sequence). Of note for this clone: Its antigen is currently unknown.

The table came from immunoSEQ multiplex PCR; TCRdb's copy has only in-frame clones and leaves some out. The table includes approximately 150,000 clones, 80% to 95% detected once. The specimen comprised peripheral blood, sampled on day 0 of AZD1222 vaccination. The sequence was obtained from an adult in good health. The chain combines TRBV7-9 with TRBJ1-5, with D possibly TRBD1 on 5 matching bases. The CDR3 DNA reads TGTGCCAGCAGCCGTACAGGCCTCAATCAGCCCCAGCATTTT. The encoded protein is CASSRTGLNQPQHF.